One and the same sample provided the 17 T cell receptor beta chains below, sequenced in a study of cytomegalovirus exposure and HLA in healthy donors. Only in-frame clones appear in the TCRdb table, and some are missing; sequencing was by immunoSEQ multiplex PCR. The profile covers fewer than 200,000 clones, with 85% to 90% appearing a single time and around 4.4% taken by the ten largest. Sequencing input: PBMCs. The receptors originated from a man aged 18 to 30 in good health and CMV-seropositive.

The chain recombines TRBV2 with TRBJ2-1; TRBD1 agrees at 9 bases. The CDR3 is 15 amino acids. The junction had 11 bases not matched to a gene; V was cut back by 6 bases and J by 8 bases. Germline V gene lookup returns CDR1 SNHLY and CDR2 FYNNEI. The CDR3 coding sequence is TGTGCCAGCAGGGAGCGGACAGGGGTAATGGATGAGCAGTTCTTC. Translation: CASRERTGVMDEQFF.

The chain carries TRBV5-1 and TRBJ2-3, with 10 nucleotides matching TRBD2. The V gene's germline CDR1 is SGHRS and CDR2 YFSETQ. V lost 2 bases and J lost 6; bases outside the gene matches: 18. The CDR3 length is 19 residues. The CDR3 reads CASSFRRAGGVSARDTQYF. CDR3 coding DNA: TGCGCCAGCAGCTTCCGGAGAGCGGGAGGGGTCTCCGCGAGGGATACGCAGTATTTT.

The chain links TRBV11-3 to TRBJ2-7, with 14 bases lining up with TRBD2. V was pared by 4 bases and J by 5 bases, with 13 bases of the junction left unmatched. This CDR3 region has 18 residues. Germline V gives CDR1 SGHNT, CDR2 YENEEA. The CDR3 bases are TGTGCCAGCAGCTCAGTGTGGGGGACTAGCGGGAGAACGCACGAGCAGTACTTC. It encodes CASSSVWGTSGRTHEQYF.

The rearrangement uses TRBV28 and TRBJ2-1, with 10 bases lining up with TRBD2. The CDR3 sequence is 16 residues long. Germline assignment: CDR1 MDHEN and CDR2 SYDVKM. Losses at the gene ends were 4 bases for V and 1 base for J; bases not matched to a gene: 4. The CDR3 loop is CASSSIAGGSYNEQFF. In DNA form, the CDR3 reads TGTGCCAGCAGTTCAATAGCGGGGGGTTCCTACAATGAGCAGTTCTTC.

V and J are TRBV5-1 and TRBJ1-1; D is undetermined. This CDR3 comprises 13 residues. CDR1 SGHRS and CDR2 YFSETQ come from the germline V gene. Trimming removed 3 bases at V and 6 bases at J, with 12 bases between. The CDR3 reads CASSSGREAEAFF. The CDR3 DNA reads as TGCGCCAGCAGCTCTGGGAGGGAGGCTGAAGCTTTCTTT.

V is TRBV28 and J is TRBJ1-1, with TRBD1 matching 7 bases. The ends lost 4 bases at V and 1 base at J; junction bases unmatched: 3. Per the germline V gene, CDR1 is MDHEN and CDR2 is SYDVKM. This CDR3 region has 14 residues. Written as DNA, the CDR3 is TGTGCCAGCAGTTCGGGACAGCCGAACACTGAAGCTTTCTTT. Translated, it gives CASSSGQPNTEAFF. The variable domain in full, completed from reference TRBV28 and TRBJ1-1, reads DVKVTQSSRYLVKRTGEKVFLECVQDMDHENMFWYRQDPGLGLRLIYFSYDVKMKEKGDIPEGYSVSREKKERFSLILESASTNQTSMYLCASSSGQPNTEAFFGQGTRLTVV.

The chain is built from TRBV7-2 and TRBJ2-1, with D hard to call. Trimming shortened V by 3 bases and J by 2 bases, and 11 bases separated the two germline ends. The CDR3 contains 15 residues. Germline-derived CDR1 and CDR2 are SGHTA and FQGNSA. CDR3 region: CASSLSGYPYNEQFF. The CDR3 region has the DNA TGTGCCAGCAGCTTGTCCGGGTACCCCTACAATGAGCAGTTCTTC.

The chain couples TRBV19 to TRBJ1-4; 8 bases map to TRBD1. Germline trimming cut 11 bases from V and 5 bases from J; bases unmatched to any gene: 7. Germline CDR1 is LNHDA and CDR2 is SQIVND (reference sequence). This CDR3 is 13 amino acids long. Here the CDR3 reads CAEPQGDNEKLFF. The DNA for the CDR3 is TGTGCCGAGCCACAGGGGGACAATGAAAAACTGTTTTTT.

This chain's CDR3 is CASSLATSGRAGEQFF. CDR3 nucleotide sequence: TGTGCCAGCAGCTTAGCGACTAGCGGGAGGGCCGGGGAGCAGTTCTTC. The V gene is TRBV11-1, the J gene TRBJ2-1; 14 nucleotides agree with TRBD2. Germline loops: CDR1 SGHAT, CDR2 FQDESV (reference sequence). With 0 bases clipped from V and 10 bases from J, the junction kept 5 bases outside the gene matches. This CDR3 contains 16 residues.

V gene TRBV11-2 combines with J gene TRBJ1-4; TRBD1 matches 7 bases. The CDR3 is 15 residues long. Trimming cost V 7 bases and J 4 bases; bases outside gene matches: 9. Germline V gene data show CDR1 as SGHAT and CDR2 as FQNNGV. The CDR3: CASTRGGAGNEKLFF. DNA for the CDR3: TGTGCCAGCACAAGAGGGGGCGCGGGTAATGAAAAACTGTTTTTT. Filled out from reference TRBV11-2 and TRBJ1-4, the complete variable domain reads EAGVAQSPRYKIIEKRQSVAFWCNPISGHATLYWYQQILGQGPKLLIQFQNNGVVDDSQLPKDRFSAERLKGVDSTLKIQPAKLEDSAVYLCASTRGGAGNEKLFFGSGTQLSVL.

The genes are TRBV28 and TRBJ2-5; 11 positions match TRBD2. This CDR3 contains 18 residues. Germline lookup yields CDR1 MDHEN and CDR2 SYDVKM. Germline trimming cut 3 bases from V and 4 bases from J; bases unmatched to any gene: 13. CDR3 nucleotides: TGTGCCAGCAGTTTGGCTCATACTAGCGGGAGTAGGGGAGAGACCCAGTACTTC. This codes for CASSLAHTSGSRGETQYF.

The chain joins TRBV19 to TRBJ2-1; possible D gene TRBD1, 5 bases. V dropped 3 bases and J dropped 6 bases, with 15 bases sitting between them. The germline V gene has CDR1 LNHDA and CDR2 SQIVND (reference sequence). The CDR3 spans 15 residues. The CDR3 region is CASSMWQGQLNEQFF. The CDR3 DNA sequence: TGTGCCAGTAGTATGTGGCAGGGCCAACTCAATGAGCAGTTCTTC.

The chain couples TRBV20-1 to TRBJ1-2; D is perhaps TRBD1 (5 bases). The germline V and J ends were trimmed by 5 bases and 7 bases, with 11 bases remaining between them. Germline V gene lookup returns CDR1 DFQATT and CDR2 SNEGSKA (reference sequence). The CDR3 is 11 amino acids. CDR3 coding DNA: TGCAGTGCTGATGCAGGGTCTGGCTACACCTTC. The encoded protein is CSADAGSGYTF.

The rearrangement links TRBV28 to TRBJ1-2, with D possibly being TRBD1 (5 bases). CDR1 and CDR2 (germline): MDHEN, SYDVKM. V shed 4 bases and J shed 4 bases, with 16 bases lying between them. This CDR3 contains 15 residues. The CDR3 protein is CASSSGGVIGYGYTF. DNA for the CDR3: TGTGCCAGCAGTTCTGGGGGGGTCATCGGCTATGGCTACACCTTC.

J is TRBJ2-5 and V is TRBV27, with 12 bases aligning to TRBD2. CDR1 and CDR2 (germline): MNHEY, SMNVEV (reference sequence). The CDR3 is made up of 16 amino acids. V gave up 4 bases and J gave up 5 bases; unmatched junction bases: 8. The CDR3 spells CASSSDLAGGWETQYF. The CDR3 nucleotides read TGTGCCAGCAGTTCGGATCTAGCGGGAGGGTGGGAGACCCAGTACTTC.

This rearrangement joins TRBV18 to TRBJ2-3; TRBD2 aligns across 7 bases. With V trimmed by 5 bases and J by 0 bases, 8 bases remained unmatched. CDR3 length: 16 amino acids. Germline CDR1 and CDR2: KGHSH and LQKENI. CDR3 in amino acids: CASSSTSAGSTDTQYF. CDR3 nucleotide sequence: TGTGCCAGCTCAAGCACTAGCGCGGGAAGCACAGATACGCAGTATTTT.

This chain connects TRBV18 to TRBJ1-3, with D possibly matching TRBD1 (6 bases). Trimming stripped 3 bases from V and 2 bases from J, with 8 bases between. This CDR3 is 14 amino acids long. Germline V gene lookup returns CDR1 KGHSH and CDR2 LQKENI. In DNA form, the CDR3 reads TGTGCCAGCTCACCCGGACAGACTGGAAACACCATATATTTT. This encodes CASSPGQTGNTIYF.